These 10 T cell receptor beta chains came from one sample sequenced in a study of cytomegalovirus exposure and HLA in healthy donors. PCR used 60 Vbeta primers and 13 Jbeta primers. The method was immunoSEQ multiplex PCR; TCRdb's version includes in-frame clones alone and lacks a portion of them. The data show 200,000 or so clones, with approximately 70% seen just once and 2.5% to 3% held by the top ten. Material: PBMCs. These receptors were obtained from a man aged 35 to 55 in good health and CMV-seropositive.

In its sample, this clone was seen a few times. This sequence joins TRBV7-9 and TRBJ1-2, with TRBD1 matching over 7 bases. CDR3 length equals 17 residues. Germline V gene sequence: CDR1 SEHNR, CDR2 FQNEAQ (reference sequence). V lost 3 bases to trimming and J lost 0 bases; unmatched junction nucleotides: 10. The CDR3 loop reads CASSFVGDRPSNYGYTF. CDR3 coding DNA: TGTGCCAGCAGCTTCGTGGGGGACAGACCATCTAACTATGGCTACACCTTC. The full variable domain, with the rest looked up from reference TRBV7-9 and TRBJ1-2, is DTGVSQNPRHKITKRGQNVTFRCDPISEHNRLYWYRQTLGQGPEFLTYFQNEAQLEKSRLLSDRFSAERPKGSFSTLEIQRTEQGDSAMYLCASSFVGDRPSNYGYTFGSGTRLTVV.

The chain carries TRBV6-6 and TRBJ2-5; D is possibly TRBD2 (6 bases). The J call could be wrong; TRBJ2-7 is a better fit for the DNA end. Per germline, CDR1 MNHNY and CDR2 SVGAGI (reference sequence). The CDR3 extends over 16 amino acids. Here the CDR3 DNA reads TGTGCCAGCAGTTACTCCCGGGACTCCGGCTCCTACGAGCAGTACTTC. Protein sequence: CASSYSRDSGSYEQYF.

The chain carries TRBV5-1 and TRBJ1-2; no clear D gene. Deletions cut 1 base from V and 5 bases from J, with 9 bases between. CDR3 length equals 13 residues. Looked up from germline, CDR1 is SGHRS and CDR2 is YFSETQ. CDR3 residues: CASSLSEGYGYTF. CDR3 coding DNA: TGCGCCAGCAGCTTGTCGGAGGGTTATGGCTACACCTTC.

The chain carries TRBV6-1 and TRBJ1-1; D call uncertain. The CDR3 length is 11 residues. V lost 5 bases and J 8 bases, leaving 9 bases between the germline ends. Germline loops: CDR1 MNHNS, CDR2 SASEGT. The CDR3: CASSRTREAFF. The CDR3 coding sequence is TGTGCCAGCAGTCGGACTAGGGAAGCTTTCTTT.

The genes are TRBV5-4 and TRBJ2-3, with D possibly matching TRBD1 (6 bases). Looked up from germline, CDR1 is SGHNT and CDR2 is YYREEE (reference sequence). V lost 0 bases to trimming and J lost 3 bases, with 8 bases between them. The CDR3 is made up of 14 amino acids. The CDR3 sequence is CASSLGRGTDTQYF. The CDR3 DNA sequence: TGTGCCAGCAGCTTGGGCAGGGGAACAGATACGCAGTATTTT. Using reference TRBV5-4 and TRBJ2-3 for the parts outside the CDR3, the full variable domain is ETGVTQSPTHLIKTRGQQVTLRCSSQSGHNTVSWYQQALGQGPQFIFQYYREEENGRGNFPPRFSGLQFPNYSSELNVNALELDDSALYLCASSLGRGTDTQYFGPGTRLTVL.

V and J are TRBV10-3 and TRBJ1-2, with 9 bases fitting TRBD1. Trimming cost V 3 bases and J 5 bases; bases outside gene matches: 7. Germline CDR1 and CDR2: ENHRY and SYGVKD. CDR3 length equals 15 residues. The CDR3, as DNA: TGTGCCATCAGTGACCCTGACAGGGGGAAGTATGGCTACACCTTC. Translating gives CAISDPDRGKYGYTF.

The chain recombines TRBV9 with TRBJ1-4; D possibly corresponds to TRBD1 (6 bases). V lost 0 bases and J lost 6, with 15 bases in between. The CDR3 is 16 residues long. The germline CDR1 and CDR2 sequences are SGDLS and YYNGEE. CDR3 nucleotide sequence: TGTGCCAGCAGCGTAGGGTGGGCCGAGGGGGATGAAAAACTGTTTTTT. Amino acid sequence: CASSVGWAEGDEKLFF.

The chain uses TRBV11-2 and TRBJ1-1, with 10 bases aligning to TRBD1. The CDR3 is made up of 14 amino acids. Germline V CDR1 and CDR2: SGHAT, FQNNGV. Trimming at V came to 4 bases and at J to 4 bases, leaving 3 bases not matched to a gene. This CDR3 is CASSYDRGPTEAFF. The CDR3 nucleotides are TGTGCCAGCAGCTATGACAGGGGGCCCACTGAAGCTTTCTTT.

V usage is TRBV27 and J usage is TRBJ1-2; D is unresolved. Germline-derived CDR1 and CDR2 are MNHEY and SMNVEV (reference sequence). Trimming shortened V by 7 bases and J by 5 bases, and 20 bases separated the two germline ends. The CDR3 runs 15 residues. The CDR3 region has the DNA TGTGCCAGCACCCTTAGGGCCGGCCGAGGGTATGGCTACACCTTC. Translating gives CASTLRAGRGYGYTF.

V usage is TRBV2 and J usage is TRBJ1-5; D uncertain. V lost 2 bases and J lost 2, with 13 bases in between. Germline loops: CDR1 SNHLY, CDR2 FYNNEI. This CDR3 contains 16 residues. In nucleotides, the CDR3 is TGTGCCAGCAGTGAAACGCGGGGAGTAGGCAATCAGCCCCAGCATTTT. Translation: CASSETRGVGNQPQHF. Complete variable domain (other parts from reference TRBV2 and TRBJ1-5): EPEVTQTPSHQVTQMGQEVILRCVPISNHLYFYWYRQILGQKVEFLVSFYNNEISEKSEIFDDQFSVERPDGSNFTLKIRSTKLEDSAMYFCASSETRGVGNQPQHFGDGTRLSIL.